These 9 T cell receptor beta chains came from one sample sequenced in a study of response to subunit inactivated influenza vaccine. TCRdb processed the RT-PCR reads anew with MiXCR; each CDR3 protein has one entry. In the table there are about 650,000 distinct CDR3 sequences, less than 15% of which are singletons. Sequenced here: PBMCs from blood, sampled around 14 days before vaccination. The source of these receptors is a man aged 45-65 years who received an inactivated influenza vaccine.

The V and J genes are TRBV27 and TRBJ1-4; D might be TRBD1 (5 bases). V was shortened by 5 bases and J by 8 bases, with 15 bases between the two germline ends. This CDR3 has 14 amino acids. The germline V gene has CDR1 MNHEY and CDR2 SMNVEV (reference sequence). The CDR3 is CASSGGWGSEKLFF. CDR3 nucleotides: TGTGCCAGCAGTGGGGGATGGGGATCGGAAAAACTGTTTTTT.

This sequence joins TRBV28 and TRBJ1-2; D possibly corresponds to TRBD1 (5 bases). This CDR3 has 15 amino acids. V gave up 5 bases and J gave up 4 bases, with 17 bases separating them. Germline CDR1 MDHEN, CDR2 SYDVKM. Here the CDR3 DNA reads TGTGCCAGCAGTCCACACCCGCAGGGCGGCTATGGCTACACCTTC. It translates to CASSPHPQGGYGYTF.

This clonotype was recorded a few times. This chain connects TRBV6-2 or TRBV6-3 to TRBJ2-7; D remains unclear. The CDR3 contains 13 residues. V gave up 6 bases and J gave up 3 bases, with 12 bases separating them. Looked up from germline, CDR1 is MNHEY and CDR2 is SVGEGT. CDR3 residues: CASSHPGLYEQYF. The DNA of the CDR3 is TGTGCCAGCAGCCACCCCGGTCTCTACGAGCAGTACTTC.

This clonotype has only a few counts. V is TRBV6-2 or TRBV6-3 and J is TRBJ1-6; the match to TRBD1 covers 9 bases. Germline lookup yields CDR1 MNHEY and CDR2 SVGEGT. Trimming cost V 2 bases and J 10 bases; bases outside gene matches: 3. This CDR3 comprises 14 residues. The CDR3 here is CASSYGQGTSPLHF. The CDR3 region has the DNA TGTGCCAGCAGTTACGGACAGGGGACGTCACCCCTCCACTTT.

The table lists this clonotype with a few counts. This chain uses TRBV10-3 with TRBJ2-4, with 7 nucleotides matching TRBD1. V lost 5 bases and J lost 8; bases outside the gene matches: 9. Germline CDR1 reads ENHRY; CDR2 reads SYGVKD. The CDR3 runs 14 residues. CDR3 amino acids: CAISPTGTEDIQYF. The CDR3 region has the DNA TGTGCCATCAGTCCTACCGGGACAGAGGACATTCAGTACTTC.

This clonotype showed up just a few times. J is TRBJ1-1 and V is TRBV7-9, with 8 bases aligning to TRBD1. CDR3 length: 15 amino acids. The V gene's germline CDR1 is SEHNR and CDR2 FQNEAQ (reference sequence). The V segment lost 5 bases and the J segment 7 bases; nucleotides outside the gene matches: 12. DNA of the CDR3: TGTGCCAGCAGCGCCCCCGGACAGGGTCGGGTTGAAGCTTTCTTT. Protein product: CASSAPGQGRVEAFF.

This clonotype appeared a few times. Here the CDR3 reads CASSGGRSYYGYTF. CDR3 DNA sequence: TGCGCCAGCAGCGGGGGACGGTCTTACTATGGCTACACCTTC. The rearrangement links TRBV10-1 to TRBJ1-2; maybe TRBD1 (5 bases). The CDR3 is 14 residues long. V dropped 6 bases and J dropped 3 bases, with 14 bases sitting between them. Germline values: CDR1 WNHNN, CDR2 SYGVQD (reference sequence).

CDR3 in amino acids: CASSVGHSSSYEQYF. The CDR3, as DNA: TGCGCCAGCAGCGTGGGACATTCGAGCTCCTACGAGCAGTACTTC. V gene TRBV5-1 combines with J gene TRBJ2-7, with a weak D call TRBD1 (6 bases). V was cut by 4 bases and J by 0 bases, with 14 bases left in between. The CDR3 contains 15 residues. Germline values: CDR1 SGHRS, CDR2 YFSETQ.

CDR3 DNA sequence: TGTGCCAGCAGCTTCGCCGGCGGGGGCGGCTACACCTTC. Translated, it gives CASSFAGGGGYTF. The chain uses TRBV11-2 and TRBJ1-2; D is possibly TRBD1 (6 bases). The CDR3 has 13 amino acids. Trimming removed 3 bases from V and 8 bases from J, with 13 bases in between. From germline, CDR1 is SGHAT and CDR2 FQNNGV.